This T cell receptor (beta chain) appears in the sequencing data of a study of regulatory T cells in long-lasting Graves disease. Time point here: newly diagnosed GD, antithyroid drugs for less than 3 months. The TCR library was prepared using RNA isolated from PBMCs. The patient group derived from an endocrinology department in Xi'an, China. Arm-PCR of CDR3 regions with iRepertoire HTBI primers generated TCR beta libraries. TCRdb re-derived calls from the multiplex PCR reads in MiXCR, one entry per CDR3 protein. The sample shows 300,000 to 400,000 distinct CDR3 sequences, approximately 15% of them seen only once. These data were also filed under a second study, of T cells in Graves' hyperthyroidism and ophthalmopathy. That source adds: The TCR CDR3 first-round RT-PCR relied on the HTBI primer set. Before onset, by a median of approximately 6.8 months, the model predicted ophthalmopathy.

This specimen was peripheral blood mononuclear cells (PBMCs), taken at new diagnosis, from a patient treated with antithyroid drugs. This sequence originates from a man in his forties with Graves disease.

The CDR3 DNA follows: TGTGCCAGCACTGACGGATACACAGATACGCAGTATTTT. Amino acids: CASTDGYTDTQYF. This chain joins TRBV2 and TRBJ2-3; D ambiguous. Germline V lookup: CDR1 SNHLY, CDR2 FYNNEI. Trimming removed 7 bases from V and 2 bases from J, with 10 bases in between. The CDR3 is 13 amino acids.